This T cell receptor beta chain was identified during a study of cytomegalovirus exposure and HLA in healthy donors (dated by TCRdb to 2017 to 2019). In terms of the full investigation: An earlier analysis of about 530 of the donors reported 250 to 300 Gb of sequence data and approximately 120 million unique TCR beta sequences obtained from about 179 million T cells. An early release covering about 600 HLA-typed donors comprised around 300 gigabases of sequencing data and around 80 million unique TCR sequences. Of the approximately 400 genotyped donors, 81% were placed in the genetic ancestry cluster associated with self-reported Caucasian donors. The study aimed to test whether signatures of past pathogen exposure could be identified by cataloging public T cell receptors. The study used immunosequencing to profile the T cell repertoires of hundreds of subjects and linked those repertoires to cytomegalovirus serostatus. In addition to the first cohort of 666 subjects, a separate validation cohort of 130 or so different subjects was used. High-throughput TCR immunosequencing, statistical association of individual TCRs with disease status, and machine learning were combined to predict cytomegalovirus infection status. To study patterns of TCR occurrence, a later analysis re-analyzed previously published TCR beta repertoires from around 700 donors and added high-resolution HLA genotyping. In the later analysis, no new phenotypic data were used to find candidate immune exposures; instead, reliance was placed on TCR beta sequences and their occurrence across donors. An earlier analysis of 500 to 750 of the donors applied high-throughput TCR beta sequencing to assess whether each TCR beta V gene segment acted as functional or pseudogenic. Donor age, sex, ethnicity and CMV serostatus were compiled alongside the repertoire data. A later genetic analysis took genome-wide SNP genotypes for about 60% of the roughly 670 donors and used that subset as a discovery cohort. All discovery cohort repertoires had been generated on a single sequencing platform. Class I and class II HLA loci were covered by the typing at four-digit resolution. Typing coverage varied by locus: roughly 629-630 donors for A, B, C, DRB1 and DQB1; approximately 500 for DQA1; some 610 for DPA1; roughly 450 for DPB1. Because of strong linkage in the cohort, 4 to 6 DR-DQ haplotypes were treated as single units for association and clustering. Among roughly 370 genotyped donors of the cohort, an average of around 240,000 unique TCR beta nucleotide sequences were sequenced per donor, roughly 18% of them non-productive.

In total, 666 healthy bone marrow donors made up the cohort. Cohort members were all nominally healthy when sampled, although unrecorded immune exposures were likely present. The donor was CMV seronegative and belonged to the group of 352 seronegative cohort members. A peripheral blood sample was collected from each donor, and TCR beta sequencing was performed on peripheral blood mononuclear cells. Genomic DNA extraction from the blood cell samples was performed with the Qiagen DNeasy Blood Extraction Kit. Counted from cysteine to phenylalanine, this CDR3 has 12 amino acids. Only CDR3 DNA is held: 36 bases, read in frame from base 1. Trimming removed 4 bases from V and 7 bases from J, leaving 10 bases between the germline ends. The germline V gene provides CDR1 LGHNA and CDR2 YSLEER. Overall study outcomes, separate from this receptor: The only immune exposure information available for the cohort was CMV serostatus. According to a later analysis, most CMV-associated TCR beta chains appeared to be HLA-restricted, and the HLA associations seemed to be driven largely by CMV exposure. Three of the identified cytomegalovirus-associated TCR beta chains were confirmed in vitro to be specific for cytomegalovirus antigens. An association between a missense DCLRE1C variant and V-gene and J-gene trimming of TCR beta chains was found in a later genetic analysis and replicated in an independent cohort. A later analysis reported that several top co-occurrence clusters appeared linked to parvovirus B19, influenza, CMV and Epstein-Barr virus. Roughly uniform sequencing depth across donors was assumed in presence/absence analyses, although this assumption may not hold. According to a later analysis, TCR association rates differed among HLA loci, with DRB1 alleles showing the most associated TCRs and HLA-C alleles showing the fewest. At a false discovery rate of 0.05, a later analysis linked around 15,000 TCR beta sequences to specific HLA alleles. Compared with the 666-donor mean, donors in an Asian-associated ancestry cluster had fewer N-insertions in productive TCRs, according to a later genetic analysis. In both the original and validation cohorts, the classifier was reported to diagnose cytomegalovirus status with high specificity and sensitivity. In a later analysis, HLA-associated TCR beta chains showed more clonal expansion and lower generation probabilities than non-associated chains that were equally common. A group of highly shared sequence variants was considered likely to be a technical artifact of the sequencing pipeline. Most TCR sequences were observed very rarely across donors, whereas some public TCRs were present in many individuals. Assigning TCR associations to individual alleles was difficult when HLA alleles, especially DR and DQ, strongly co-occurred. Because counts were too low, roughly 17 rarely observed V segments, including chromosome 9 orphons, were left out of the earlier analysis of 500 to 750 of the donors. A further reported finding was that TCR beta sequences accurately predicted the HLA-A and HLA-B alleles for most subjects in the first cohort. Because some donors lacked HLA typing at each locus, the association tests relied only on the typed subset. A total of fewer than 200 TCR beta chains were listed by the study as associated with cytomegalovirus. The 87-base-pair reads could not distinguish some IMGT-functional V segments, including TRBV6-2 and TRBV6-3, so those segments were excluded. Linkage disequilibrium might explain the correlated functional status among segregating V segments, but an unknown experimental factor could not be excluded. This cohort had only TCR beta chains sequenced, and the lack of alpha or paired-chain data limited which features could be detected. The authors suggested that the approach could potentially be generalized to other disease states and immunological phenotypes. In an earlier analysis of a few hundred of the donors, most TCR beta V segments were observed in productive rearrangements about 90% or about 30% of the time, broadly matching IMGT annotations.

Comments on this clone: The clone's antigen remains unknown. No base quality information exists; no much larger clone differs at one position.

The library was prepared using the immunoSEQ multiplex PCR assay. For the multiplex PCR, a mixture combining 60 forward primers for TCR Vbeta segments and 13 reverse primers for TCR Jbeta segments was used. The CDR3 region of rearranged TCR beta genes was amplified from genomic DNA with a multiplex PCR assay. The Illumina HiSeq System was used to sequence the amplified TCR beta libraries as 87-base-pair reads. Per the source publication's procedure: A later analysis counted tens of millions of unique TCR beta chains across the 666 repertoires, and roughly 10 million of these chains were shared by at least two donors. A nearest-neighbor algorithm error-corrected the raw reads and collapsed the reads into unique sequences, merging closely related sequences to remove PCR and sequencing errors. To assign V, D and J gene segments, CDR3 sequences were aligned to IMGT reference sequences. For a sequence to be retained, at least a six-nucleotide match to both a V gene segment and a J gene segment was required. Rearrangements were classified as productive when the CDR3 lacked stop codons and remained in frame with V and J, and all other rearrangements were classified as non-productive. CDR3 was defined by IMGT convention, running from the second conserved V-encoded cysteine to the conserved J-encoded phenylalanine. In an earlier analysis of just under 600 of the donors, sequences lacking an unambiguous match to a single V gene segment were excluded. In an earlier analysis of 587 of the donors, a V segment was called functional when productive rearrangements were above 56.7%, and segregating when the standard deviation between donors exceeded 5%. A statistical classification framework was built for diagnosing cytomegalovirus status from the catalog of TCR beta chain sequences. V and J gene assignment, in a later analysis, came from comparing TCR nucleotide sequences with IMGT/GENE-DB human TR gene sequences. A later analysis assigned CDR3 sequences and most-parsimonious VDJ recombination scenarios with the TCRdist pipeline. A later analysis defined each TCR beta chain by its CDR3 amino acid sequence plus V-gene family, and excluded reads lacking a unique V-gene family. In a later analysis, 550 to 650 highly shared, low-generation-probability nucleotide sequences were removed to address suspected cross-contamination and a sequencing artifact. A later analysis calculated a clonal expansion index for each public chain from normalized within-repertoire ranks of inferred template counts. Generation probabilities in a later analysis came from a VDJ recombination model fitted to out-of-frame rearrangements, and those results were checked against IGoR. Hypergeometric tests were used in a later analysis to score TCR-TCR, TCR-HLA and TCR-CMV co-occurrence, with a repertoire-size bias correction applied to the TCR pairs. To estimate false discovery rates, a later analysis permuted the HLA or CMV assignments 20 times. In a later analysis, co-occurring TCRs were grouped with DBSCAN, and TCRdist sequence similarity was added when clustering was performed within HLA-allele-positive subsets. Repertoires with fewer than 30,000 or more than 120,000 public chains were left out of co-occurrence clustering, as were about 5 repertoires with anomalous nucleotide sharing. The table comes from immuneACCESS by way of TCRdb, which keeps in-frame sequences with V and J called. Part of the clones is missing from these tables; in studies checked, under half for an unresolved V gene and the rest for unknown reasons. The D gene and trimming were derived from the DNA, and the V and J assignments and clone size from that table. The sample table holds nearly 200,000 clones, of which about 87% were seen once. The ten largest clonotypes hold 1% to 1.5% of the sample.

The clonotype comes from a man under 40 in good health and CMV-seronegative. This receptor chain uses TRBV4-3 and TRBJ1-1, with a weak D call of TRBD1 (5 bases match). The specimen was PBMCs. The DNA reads TGCGCCAGCAGCCGTACAGGAGTTGAAGCTTTCTTT. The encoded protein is CASSRTGVEAFF.